A single sample is the source of the 8 T cell receptor beta chains below, sequenced in a study of T cell responses to AZD1222 COVID-19 vaccine. Measured with immunoSEQ multiplex PCR; TCRdb has only the in-frame clones, and not every one. The sample has 110,000 or so clones, approximately 85% seen once. Sequenced material: peripheral blood, taken on day 0 of AZD1222 vaccination. The source is an adult in good health.

J is TRBJ1-1 and V is TRBV28; 9 bases match TRBD1. The CDR3 runs to 14 residues. CDR1 is MDHEN, CDR2 SYDVKM, per germline. J was trimmed by 5 bases and V by 4 bases; bases with no gene match: 5. The CDR3 region is CASSSGTGLTEAFF. The CDR3 bases are TGTGCCAGCAGTTCCGGGACAGGGTTAACTGAAGCTTTCTTT.

In this sample, this clone turned up a few times. The chain couples TRBV30 to TRBJ1-4; D remains unclear. CDR3 length: 16 amino acids. V was clipped by 4 bases and J by 2 bases, with 17 bases between them. Germline V gene sequence: CDR1 GTSNPN, CDR2 SVGIG (reference sequence). The CDR3 protein is CAWNPPVGVTNEKLFF. CDR3 nucleotide sequence: TGTGCCTGGAACCCTCCCGTCGGGGTCACTAATGAAAAACTGTTTTTT.

This chain connects TRBV3-1 (or the pseudogene TRBV3-2) to TRBJ2-6; 10 nucleotides line up with TRBD1. CDR1 and CDR2 (germline): LGHDT, YNNKEL (reference sequence). Trimming cost V 7 bases and J 1 base; bases outside gene matches: 7. The CDR3 has 17 residues. As DNA, the CDR3 is TGTGCCAGCAATGGGGGGACAGGGGTTTCTGGGGCCAACGTCCTGACTTTC. Translating it yields CASNGGTGVSGANVLTF.

The chain employs TRBV5-4 and TRBJ2-3; D may be TRBD2 (6 bases). Trimming removed 3 bases at V and 0 bases at J, with 14 bases between. The germline CDR1 and CDR2 sequences are SGHNT and YYREEE (reference sequence). The CDR3 loop spans 16 amino acids. The CDR3 is CASSSLGGSSTDTQYF. The CDR3 region has the DNA TGTGCCAGCAGCTCCCTTGGAGGGTCTAGCACAGATACGCAGTATTTT.

The rearrangement uses TRBV2 and TRBJ1-5; D call uncertain. The germline V gene has CDR1 SNHLY and CDR2 FYNNEI. V dropped 5 bases and J dropped 0 bases, with 11 bases sitting between them. CDR3 length: 15 amino acids. For the CDR3, the DNA is TGTGCCAGCAGTAGGTCGGCGCATAGCAATCAGCCCCAGCATTTT. It is translated as CASSRSAHSNQPQHF.

The chain recombines TRBV20-1 with TRBJ2-4; D remains unclear. The germline V gene has CDR1 DFQATT and CDR2 SNEGSKA (reference sequence). The length of the CDR3 is 13 residues. The germline V and J ends were trimmed by 3 bases and 0 bases, with 6 bases remaining between them. The CDR3 nucleotides read TGCAGTGCTAGTGGTGTAGCCAAAAACATTCAGTACTTC. This sequence encodes CSASGVAKNIQYF.

CDR3 in DNA: TGTGCCACCAGCAGAGATCTTAGCGGGGGAGATACGCAGTATTTT. It codes for CATSRDLSGGDTQYF. This chain uses TRBV15 with TRBJ2-3, with 9 positions matching TRBD2. The CDR3 length is 15 residues. Germline V gene sequence: CDR1 LNHNV, CDR2 YYDKDF (reference sequence). V lost 0 bases and J lost 5; bases outside the gene matches: 3.

The rearrangement links TRBV27 to TRBJ2-1; 16 nucleotides agree with TRBD2. After removal of 5 bases from V and 15 bases from J, the junction contained 13 bases not matched to a gene. The CDR3 sequence is 16 residues long. CDR1 MNHEY and CDR2 SMNVEV come from the germline V gene (reference sequence). CDR3 nucleotide sequence: TGTGCCAGCAGTCCCGAAGGGGGACTAGCGGGGGGGATCCGGTTCTTC. Its translation is CASSPEGGLAGGIRFF.